The 20 T cell receptor beta chains listed next were all sequenced from one sample in a study of T cells in localized non-small cell lung cancer. Clones were sequenced by immunoSEQ multiplex PCR, and TCRdb holds only the in-frame ones, with some missing. The sample includes fewer than 30,000 clones, about 85% of them seen just once. Sample: peripheral blood, taken before any cancer treatment. The origin of the receptors is a female donor over 55 with stage II squamous cell lung carcinoma.

The J gene is TRBJ1-2, the V gene TRBV28; D is possibly TRBD1 (6 bases). Germline CDR1 and CDR2: MDHEN and SYDVKM. The CDR3 has 14 residues. The germline V and J ends were trimmed by 6 bases and 8 bases, with 19 bases remaining between them. As DNA, the CDR3 is TGTGCCAGCAGACCCGACAGGCAAGCCGGGGGCTACACCTTC. Amino acids: CASRPDRQAGGYTF.

CDR3 region: CASSPQQGTNTEAFF. In DNA form, the CDR3 reads TGTGCCAGCTCACCCCAACAGGGAACTAACACTGAAGCTTTCTTT. The chain uses TRBV18 and TRBJ1-1; possibly TRBD1 for D (6 bases). Germline V gene sequence: CDR1 KGHSH, CDR2 LQKENI. V was shortened by 3 bases and J by 2 bases, with 13 bases between the two germline ends. The CDR3 is 15 residues long.

The chain combines TRBV19 with TRBJ1-2, with a weak D call TRBD1 (5 bases). Trimming removed 6 bases from V and 3 bases from J, with 17 bases in between. From germline, CDR1 is LNHDA and CDR2 SQIVND (reference sequence). The CDR3 is 15 residues long. The CDR3 loop reads CASSLGEGRDYGYTF. The CDR3 region has the DNA TGTGCCAGTAGCCTTGGGGAGGGGAGGGACTATGGCTACACCTTC. Full variable domain (missing parts from reference TRBV19 and TRBJ1-2): DGGITQSPKYLFRKEGQNVTLSCEQNLNHDAMYWYRQDPGQGLRLIYYSQIVNDFQKGDIAEGYSVSREKKESFPLTVTSAQKNPTAFYLCASSLGEGRDYGYTFGSGTRLTVV.

A single count supports this clone. V usage is TRBV28 and J usage is TRBJ2-3; TRBD1 matches at 7 bases. Germline V gene sequence: CDR1 MDHEN, CDR2 SYDVKM. V shed 6 bases, J shed 6 bases, and the junction held 3 bases outside the gene matches. The CDR3 runs to 12 residues. As DNA, the CDR3 is TGTGCCAGCAGCTTAGGGGGCGATACGCAGTATTTT. Amino acids: CASSLGGDTQYF.

The chain carries TRBV23-1 and TRBJ2-2, with 8 bases identical to TRBD1. TRBV23-1 is designated an ORF whose function remains uncertain. J lost 6 bases, V lost 0 bases, and 3 bases had no gene match. The CDR3 runs to 15 residues. The CDR3 loop is CASSQSGRGPGELFF. CDR3 bases: TGCGCCAGCAGTCAATCAGGCAGGGGGCCCGGGGAGCTGTTTTTT.

This clone came up once. This chain connects TRBV7-2 to TRBJ2-1, with 11 bases identical to TRBD1. After removal of 1 base from V and 5 bases from J, the junction contained 1 base not matched to a gene. The germline V gene has CDR1 SGHTA and CDR2 FQGNSA. The CDR3 has 15 amino acids. The CDR3 reads CASSLGTGGHNEQFF. For the CDR3, the DNA is TGTGCCAGCAGCTTAGGGACAGGGGGCCACAATGAGCAGTTCTTC.

This chain joins TRBV28 and TRBJ2-3; no reliable D call. V lost 8 bases and J lost 5, with 8 bases in between. Germline V CDR1 and CDR2: MDHEN, SYDVKM. This CDR3 has 11 amino acids. DNA of the CDR3: TGTGCCAGCCGCTTGCTAGATACGCAGTATTTT. Its translation: CASRLLDTQYF.

The V and J genes are TRBV5-1 and TRBJ2-5; D unclear. This CDR3 region has 13 residues. V was clipped by 4 bases and J by 5 bases, with 12 bases between them. The V gene's germline CDR1 is SGHRS and CDR2 YFSETQ. The CDR3 sequence is CASSRDMAETQYF. The CDR3, as DNA: TGCGCCAGCAGCCGTGACATGGCTGAGACCCAGTACTTC.

The CDR3 DNA reads as TGTGCCAGCAGCTTAGGGAGCTCCTATAATTCACCCCTCCACTTT. Protein product: CASSLGSSYNSPLHF. This chain links TRBV7-3 with TRBJ1-6; D remains unclear. The CDR3 is 15 residues long. The germline gives CDR1 SGHTA, CDR2 FQGTGA. V shed 2 bases and J shed 0 bases, with 5 bases lying between them. Based on the CDR3 plus reference TRBV7-3 and TRBJ1-6, the full variable domain is GAGVSQTPSNKVTEKGKYVELRCDPISGHTALYWYRQSLGQGPEFLIYFQGTGAADDSGLPNDRFFAVRPEGSVSTLKIQRTERGDSAVYLCASSLGSSYNSPLHFGNGTRLTVT.

This clone showed up just once. This chain joins TRBV2 and TRBJ1-1, with D unclear. The V gene's germline CDR1 is SNHLY and CDR2 FYNNEI. The CDR3 is 15 residues long. V was trimmed by 2 bases and J by 0 bases, leaving 10 bases between them. CDR3 amino acids: CASSEHGTMNTEAFF. CDR3 nucleotide sequence: TGTGCCAGCAGTGAACATGGAACCATGAACACTGAAGCTTTCTTT.

The rearrangement uses TRBV7-9 and TRBJ1-5; the match to TRBD1 covers 7 bases. CDR3 size: 13 residues. The germline gives CDR1 SEHNR, CDR2 FQNEAQ (reference sequence). Losses at the gene ends were 3 bases for V and 5 bases for J; bases not matched to a gene: 1. In DNA, the CDR3 is TGTGCCAGCAGCTTCACAGGGGATCAGCCCCAGCATTTT. Translated: CASSFTGDQPQHF.

This clone was counted a single time. The V call is TRBV7-2, the J call TRBJ2-1; TRBD1 or TRBD2 may be the D gene (6 bases each). Between the trimmed V and J ends, which lost 5 bases and 6 bases, there was a span of 20 bases. CDR1 is SGHTA, CDR2 FQGNSA, per germline. The CDR3 length is 16 residues. CDR3 sequence reads: CASSRSWGRRGNEQFF. The CDR3 region has the DNA TGTGCCAGCAGCCGTAGCTGGGGGCGGCGGGGCAATGAGCAGTTCTTC.

CDR3 residues: CAISETGEYGYTF. The CDR3, as DNA: TGTGCCATCAGTGAGACAGGGGAATATGGCTACACCTTC. The chain couples TRBV10-3 to TRBJ1-2; TRBD1 matches 7 bases. The length of the CDR3 is 13 residues. V dropped 2 bases and J dropped 5; count of bases not matched to a gene: 2. CDR1 is ENHRY, CDR2 SYGVKD, per germline.

This clone was seen a handful of times. The CDR3, as DNA: TGTGCCAGTAGTATCCCCTTCCAAACAGGGCCGAACACTGAAGCTTTCTTT. Translation: CASSIPFQTGPNTEAFF. The chain employs TRBV19 and TRBJ1-1; D might be TRBD1 (6 bases). Germline V CDR1 and CDR2: LNHDA, SQIVND (reference sequence). This CDR3 is 17 amino acids long. V lost 3 bases to trimming and J lost 1 base, with 18 bases between them.

The J gene is TRBJ1-4, the V gene TRBV6-6; D is perhaps TRBD1 (5 bases). This CDR3 region has 14 residues. V lost 6 bases and J lost 8, with 16 bases in between. The V gene's germline CDR1 is MNHNY and CDR2 SVGAGI (reference sequence). The CDR3 sequence is CASSPSGGEEKLFF. CDR3 coding DNA: TGTGCCAGCAGCCCCTCCGGAGGGGAGGAAAAACTGTTTTTT.

The chain couples TRBV7-2 to TRBJ2-7; the match to TRBD1 covers 7 bases. CDR3 length equals 15 residues. CDR1 is SGHTA and CDR2 is FQGNSA in the germline V gene. The J segment lost 3 bases and the V segment lost 0 bases, leaving 5 bases of the junction unmatched. The CDR3 DNA is TGTGCCAGCAGCTTAGCCGGGACAGATCGCTACGAGCAGTACTTC. Translated, it gives CASSLAGTDRYEQYF.

The V gene is TRBV29-1, the J gene TRBJ1-1, with a possible D match to TRBD1 (6 bases). Trimming stripped 7 bases from V and 3 bases from J, with 12 bases between. The CDR3 runs to 12 residues. Germline CDR1 reads SQVTM; CDR2 reads ANQGSEA. CDR3 protein: CSAGGGDTEAFF. CDR3 bases: TGCAGCGCCGGAGGGGGGGACACTGAAGCTTTCTTT.

The V call is TRBV9, the J call TRBJ2-3, with TRBD2 matching 8 bases. CDR3 size: 16 residues. V lost 1 base and J lost 4; bases outside the gene matches: 8. Germline assignment: CDR1 SGDLS and CDR2 YYNGEE. CDR3 protein: CASSVSAGGGPDTQYF. CDR3 sequence (DNA): TGTGCCAGCAGCGTAAGTGCGGGGGGCGGTCCAGATACGCAGTATTTT.

This chain uses TRBV14 with TRBJ2-3; TRBD2 matches 9 bases. In germline, CDR1 is SGHDN, CDR2 FVKESK. CDR3 length: 15 amino acids. Losses at the gene ends were 11 bases for V and 4 bases for J; bases not matched to a gene: 13. Here the CDR3 DNA reads TGTGCCGGGTTTTTGGCGGGAGGGCATGCAGATACGCAGTATTTT. Amino acid sequence: CAGFLAGGHADTQYF.

In nucleotides, the CDR3 is TGTGCCAGTAGTAACGGGGGACAGGGGAGTTCTGGGGCCAACGTCCTGACTTTC. It is translated as CASSNGGQGSSGANVLTF. This chain uses TRBV19 with TRBJ2-6, with TRBD1 identical over 10 bases. The V gene end was trimmed by 4 bases and the J gene end by 1 base; junction bases not matched to a gene: 7. Germline V gene lookup returns CDR1 LNHDA and CDR2 SQIVND (reference sequence). This CDR3 is 18 amino acids long.